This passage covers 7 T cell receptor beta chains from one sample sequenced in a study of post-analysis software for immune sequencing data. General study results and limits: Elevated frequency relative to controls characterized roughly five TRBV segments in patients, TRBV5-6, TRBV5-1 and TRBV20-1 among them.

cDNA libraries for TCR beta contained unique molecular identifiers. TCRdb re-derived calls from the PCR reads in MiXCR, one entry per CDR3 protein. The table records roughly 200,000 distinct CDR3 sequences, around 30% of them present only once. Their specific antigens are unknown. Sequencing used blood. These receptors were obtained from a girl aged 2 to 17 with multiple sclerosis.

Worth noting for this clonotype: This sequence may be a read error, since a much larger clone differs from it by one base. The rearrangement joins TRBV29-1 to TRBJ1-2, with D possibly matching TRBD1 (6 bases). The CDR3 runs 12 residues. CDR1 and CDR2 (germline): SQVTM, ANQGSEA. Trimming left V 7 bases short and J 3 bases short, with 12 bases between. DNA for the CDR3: TGCAGCGGGGAAAAGGGGGACTATGGCTACACCTTC. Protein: CSGEKGDYGYTF. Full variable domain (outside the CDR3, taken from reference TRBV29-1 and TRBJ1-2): SAVISQKPSRDICQRGTSLTIQCQVDSQVTMMFWYRQQPGQSLTLIATANQGSEATYESGFVIDKFPISRPNLTFSTLTVSNMSPEDSSIYLCSGEKGDYGYTFGSGTRLTVV.

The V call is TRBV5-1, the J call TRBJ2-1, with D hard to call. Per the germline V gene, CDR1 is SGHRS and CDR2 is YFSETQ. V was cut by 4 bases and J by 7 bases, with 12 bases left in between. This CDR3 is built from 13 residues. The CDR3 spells CASSPQVENEQFF. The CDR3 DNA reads TGCGCCAGCAGCCCCCAAGTAGAGAATGAGCAGTTCTTC.

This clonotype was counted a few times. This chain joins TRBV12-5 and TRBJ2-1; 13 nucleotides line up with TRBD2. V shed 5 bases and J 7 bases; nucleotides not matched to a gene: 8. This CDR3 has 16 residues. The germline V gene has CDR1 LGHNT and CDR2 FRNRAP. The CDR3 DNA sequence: TGTGCTAGTGGTGGATCGGGACTAGCGGGATTAAATGAGCAGTTCTTC. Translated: CASGGSGLAGLNEQFF.

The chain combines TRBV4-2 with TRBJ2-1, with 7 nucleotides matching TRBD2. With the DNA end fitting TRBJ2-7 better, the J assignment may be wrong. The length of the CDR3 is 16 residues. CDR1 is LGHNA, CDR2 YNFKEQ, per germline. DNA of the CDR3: TGTGCCAGCAGCGTTGAAGCGGGGTTATCCTACAATGAGCAGTACTTC. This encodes CASSVEAGLSYNEQYF.

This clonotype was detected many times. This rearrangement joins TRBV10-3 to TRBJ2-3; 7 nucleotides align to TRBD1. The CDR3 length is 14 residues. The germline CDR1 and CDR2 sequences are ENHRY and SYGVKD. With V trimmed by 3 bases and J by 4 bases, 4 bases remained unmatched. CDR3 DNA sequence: TGTGCCATCAGTGATAAGGGGGCAGCAGATACGCAGTATTTT. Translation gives CAISDKGAADTQYF.

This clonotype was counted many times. The chain's CDR3 is CASSLRSGAPYEQYF. CDR3 nucleotides: TGCGCCAGCAGCCTACGTAGCGGGGCTCCCTACGAGCAGTACTTC. The chain has TRBV5-1 and TRBJ2-7; 8 nucleotides align to TRBD2. Germline loops: CDR1 SGHRS, CDR2 YFSETQ. V lost 4 bases and J lost 2; bases outside the gene matches: 8. CDR3 length: 15 amino acids.

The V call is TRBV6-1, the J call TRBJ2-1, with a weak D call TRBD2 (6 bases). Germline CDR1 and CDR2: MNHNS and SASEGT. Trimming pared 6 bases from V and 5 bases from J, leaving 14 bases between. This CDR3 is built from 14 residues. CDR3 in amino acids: CASRLAEGHNEQFF. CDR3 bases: TGTGCCAGCAGATTAGCGGAGGGTCACAATGAGCAGTTCTTC.